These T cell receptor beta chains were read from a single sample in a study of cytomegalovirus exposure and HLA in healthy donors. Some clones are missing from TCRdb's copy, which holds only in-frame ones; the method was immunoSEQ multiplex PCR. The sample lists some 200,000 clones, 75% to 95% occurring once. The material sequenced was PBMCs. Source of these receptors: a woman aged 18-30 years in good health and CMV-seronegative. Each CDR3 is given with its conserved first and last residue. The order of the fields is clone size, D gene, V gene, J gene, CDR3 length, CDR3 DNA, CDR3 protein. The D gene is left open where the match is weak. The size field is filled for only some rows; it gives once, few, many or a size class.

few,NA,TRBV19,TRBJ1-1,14,TGTGCCAGTGGGATGGATGGGAGGAACACTGAAGCTTTCTTT,CASGMDGRNTEAFF
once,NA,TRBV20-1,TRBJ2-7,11,TGCAGTGCTAGAGATGGGGGGAGTCAGTACTTC,CSARDGGSQYF
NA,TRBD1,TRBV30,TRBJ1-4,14,TGTGCCTGGGGACAGGGTGCAACTAATGAAAAACTGTTTTTT,CAWGQGATNEKLFF
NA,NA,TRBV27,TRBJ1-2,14,TGTGCCAGCAGTTTAAGAGGCAGGGGCTATGGCTACACCTTC,CASSLRGRGYGYTF
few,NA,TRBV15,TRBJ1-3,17,TGTGCCACCAGCAGCCGCTTCCAACAGGGAGCTGGAAACACCATATATTTT,CATSSRFQQGAGNTIYF
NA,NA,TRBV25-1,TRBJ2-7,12,TGTGCCAGCAGTGAATATATCAGCGAGCAGTACTTC,CASSEYISEQYF
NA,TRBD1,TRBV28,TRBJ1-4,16,TGTGCCAGCAGTTCCCGTACAACAGGGGTGGGGGAAAAACTGTTTTTT,CASSSRTTGVGEKLFF
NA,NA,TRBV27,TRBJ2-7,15,TGTGCCAGCTCCCCGGCGGGGCGGGTAACCTACGAGCAGTACTTC,CASSPAGRVTYEQYF
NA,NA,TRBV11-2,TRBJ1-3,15,TGTGCCAGCAGCTATCGCAGGGGCTCTGGAAACACCATATATTTT,CASSYRRGSGNTIYF
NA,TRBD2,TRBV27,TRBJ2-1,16,TGTGCCAGCAGTTCTAGCGGGAGGGCCTGGAGGGATGAGCAGTTCTTC,CASSSSGRAWRDEQFF
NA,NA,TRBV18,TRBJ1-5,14,TGTGCCAGCTCACTCGACAGGAACAATCAGCCCCAGCATTTT,CASSLDRNNQPQHF
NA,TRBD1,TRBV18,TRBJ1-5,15,TGTGCCAGCTCACCACCGGGACAGGGGGATCAGCCCCAGCATTTT,CASSPPGQGDQPQHF
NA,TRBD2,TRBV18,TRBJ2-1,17,TGTGCCAGCTCACAGAAACTAGCGATTCTCCTTGGAGATGAGCAGTTCTTC,CASSQKLAILLGDEQFF
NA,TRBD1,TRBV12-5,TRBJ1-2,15,TGTGCTAGTGGTTTGGTTCCTCAGGGGGACTATGGCTACACCTTC,CASGLVPQGDYGYTF
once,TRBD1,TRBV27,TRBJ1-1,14,TGTGCCAGCAGTTTGGACAGGGTGATGACTGAAGCTTTCTTT,CASSLDRVMTEAFF
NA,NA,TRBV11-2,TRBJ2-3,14,TGTGCCAGCAGCTTACTCCGGAGCACAGATACGCAGTATTTT,CASSLLRSTDTQYF
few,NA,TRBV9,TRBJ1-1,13,TGTGCCAGCAGCGTAGACCCCCAGACTGAAGCTTTCTTT,CASSVDPQTEAFF
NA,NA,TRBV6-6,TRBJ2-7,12,TGTGCCAGCAAAGACACAGGGACCGAGCAGTACTTC,CASKDTGTEQYF
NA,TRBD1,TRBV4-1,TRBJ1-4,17,TGCGCCAGCAGCCAACTACAGGGGGCGCAGACTAATGAAAAACTGTTTTTT,CASSQLQGAQTNEKLFF
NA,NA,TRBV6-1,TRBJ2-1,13,TGTGCCAGCAGTGAACCTCGGAGTCAGGAGCAGTTCTTC,CASSEPRSQEQFF
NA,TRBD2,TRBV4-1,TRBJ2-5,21,TGCGCCAGCAGCCACCCGTTGGCCCTACTAGCGGATAAAAAGTACCAAGAGACCCAGTACTTC,CASSHPLALLADKKYQETQYF
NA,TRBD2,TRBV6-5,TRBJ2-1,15,TGTGCCAGCACCCACCTGACTAGCGGTTCGAGTGAGCAGTTCTTC,CASTHLTSGSSEQFF
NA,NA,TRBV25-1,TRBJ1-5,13,TGTGCCAGCAGTGAAGGGGGCCGCGTGCCCCAGCATTTT,CASSEGGRVPQHF
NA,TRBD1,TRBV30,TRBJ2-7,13,TGTGCCTGGGCAAGGGACAGGCCCCACGAGCAGTACTTC,CAWARDRPHEQYF
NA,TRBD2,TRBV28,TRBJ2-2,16,TGTGCCAGCAGTTTAGGGCGGGAGGGCCAGGCCGGGGAGCTGTTTTTT,CASSLGREGQAGELFF
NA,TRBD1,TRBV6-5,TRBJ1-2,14,TGTGCCAGCAGTTACTACCAGGGGGCTCGGGGCTACACCTTC,CASSYYQGARGYTF